One and the same sample provided the 30 T cell receptor beta chains below, sequenced in a study of shared clonotypes between healthy human individuals. Assay: immunoSEQ multiplex PCR; the TCRdb copy retains only in-frame clones and omits some. Of about 2 million clones listed, 85% to 95% were seen once; the top ten hold 0.13%. The sequencing sample was made of naive CD4+ T cells sorted from blood. The subset here: CD45RA+ positively selected. These receptors were taken from a man between 18 and 35 years old in good health.

The rearrangement links TRBV19 to TRBJ1-1; TRBD1 matches 7 bases. V dropped 3 bases and J dropped 7; count of bases not matched to a gene: 5. This CDR3 has 13 residues. Germline V CDR1 and CDR2: LNHDA, SQIVND (reference sequence). The CDR3 nucleotides read TGTGCCAGTAGTATCAGACAGGGCGGTGAAGCTTTCTTT. Translating gives CASSIRQGGEAFF.

As concerns this clone: This sequence may be a read error, since a much larger clone differs from it by one base. The gene calls are TRBV14 and TRBJ1-1; D remains unclear. Germline CDR1 and CDR2: SGHDN and FVKESK. Trimming pared 10 bases from V and 4 bases from J, leaving 16 bases between. The CDR3 consists of 13 residues. The CDR3 loop reads CAIRLTSSTEAFF. CDR3 nucleotides: TGTGCCATCAGGCTCACCTCTTCCACTGAAGCTTTCTTT.

The chain couples TRBV18 to TRBJ2-5; TRBD1 matches 9 bases. From germline, CDR1 is KGHSH and CDR2 LQKENI. The CDR3 runs to 14 residues. The V and J ends lost 6 bases and 2 bases, in that order; junction bases with no gene match: 4. The CDR3 loop is CASSGTGRQETQYF. The CDR3 DNA reads as TGTGCCAGCTCGGGGACAGGGAGGCAAGAGACCCAGTACTTC. The full variable domain, in which reference TRBV18 and TRBJ2-5 provide the parts outside the CDR3, is NAGVMQNPRHLVRRRGQEARLRCSPMKGHSHVYWYRQLPEEGLKFMVYLQKENIIDESGMPKERFSAEFPKEGPSILRIQQVVRGDSAAYFCASSGTGRQETQYFGPGTRLLVL.

The rearrangement joins TRBV5-1 to TRBJ2-7; a weak D match, TRBD1 (6 bases). V was shortened by 3 bases and J by 2 bases, with 15 bases between the two germline ends. CDR3 length: 15 amino acids. Looked up from germline, CDR1 is SGHRS and CDR2 is YFSETQ. In nucleotides, the CDR3 is TGCGCCAGCAGCTCGGCGGACAGCACCACCTACGAGCAGTACTTC. It specifies CASSSADSTTYEQYF.

The chain recombines TRBV11-2 with TRBJ2-7, with D perhaps TRBD2 (5 bases). V was cut by 5 bases and J by 6 bases, with 20 bases left in between. Germline assignment: CDR1 SGHAT and CDR2 FQNNGV. This CDR3 contains 15 residues. The CDR3 nucleotides are TGTGCCAGCAGCCCCCGCCAACTAGGGTGGGGCGAGCAGTACTTC. This gives the protein CASSPRQLGWGEQYF.

The chain joins TRBV5-1 to TRBJ2-7; maybe TRBD2 (6 bases). The CDR3 is 15 residues long. Per the germline V gene, CDR1 is SGHRS and CDR2 is YFSETQ. V was clipped by 0 bases and J by 0 bases, with 10 bases between them. The CDR3 bases are TGCGCCAGCAGCTTGGCCGGCGGGAACTCCTACGAGCAGTACTTC. Its translation: CASSLAGGNSYEQYF.

Only one count was recorded for this clone. J is TRBJ1-5 and V is TRBV28, with D perhaps TRBD1 (6 bases). V gave up 4 bases and J gave up 0 bases, with 10 bases separating them. CDR3 length: 15 amino acids. CDR1 and CDR2 (germline): MDHEN, SYDVKM. The CDR3 coding sequence is TGTGCCAGCAGTTCAGGGGCTTATAGCAATCAGCCCCAGCATTTT. It is translated as CASSSGAYSNQPQHF.

As regards this clone: A much more abundant neighbour one base away suggests this may be a read error. The J gene is TRBJ2-7, the V gene TRBV7-4; no clear D. The ends were cut back, 5 bases at V and 3 bases at J, with 2 bases in the middle. The germline gives CDR1 SGHVT, CDR2 SQSDAQ. CDR3 length equals 10 residues. CDR3 in DNA: TGTGCCAGCAGCAACTACGAGCAGTACTTC. Translating gives CASSNYEQYF. The complete variable domain, with remaining parts taken from reference TRBV7-4 and TRBJ2-7, reads GAGVSQSPRYKVAKRGRDVALRCDSISGHVTLYWYRQTLGQGSEVLTYSQSDAQRDKSGRPSGRFSAERPERSVSTLKIQRTEQGDSAVYLCASSNYEQYFGPGTRLTVT.

V gene TRBV11-2 combines with J gene TRBJ2-7, with 11 bases aligning to TRBD1. The CDR3 consists of 14 residues. The V gene end was trimmed by 3 bases and the J gene end by 5 bases; junction bases not matched to a gene: 3. CDR1 SGHAT and CDR2 FQNNGV come from the germline V gene. The CDR3 loop reads CASSLDRGLDEQYF. CDR3 DNA sequence: TGTGCCAGCAGCTTGGACAGGGGGCTGGACGAGCAGTACTTC.

V gene TRBV7-9 combines with J gene TRBJ2-7; no clear D gene. The ends were cut back, 0 bases at V and 6 bases at J, with 9 bases in the middle. The germline gives CDR1 SEHNR, CDR2 FQNEAQ (reference sequence). This CDR3 spans 13 amino acids. The CDR3 sequence is CASSLAPRPEQYF. The CDR3 DNA is TGTGCCAGCAGCTTAGCCCCTAGACCCGAGCAGTACTTC.

The chain combines TRBV5-1 with TRBJ2-7, with TRBD1 matching 8 bases. The CDR3 is made up of 17 amino acids. V was clipped by 0 bases and J by 0 bases; unmatched bases: 8. CDR1 SGHRS and CDR2 YFSETQ come from the germline V gene. CDR3 residues: CASSLDPGQDFSYEQYF. The CDR3 nucleotides are TGCGCCAGCAGCTTGGACCCGGGACAGGATTTCTCCTACGAGCAGTACTTC.

The genes are TRBV19 and TRBJ2-7; 8 nucleotides match TRBD1. J gave up 5 bases and V 4 bases, and 7 bases lay outside the gene matches. Looked up from germline, CDR1 is LNHDA and CDR2 is SQIVND (reference sequence). The CDR3 spans 14 residues. The CDR3 region is CASSKTDRVHEQYF. CDR3 in DNA: TGTGCCAGTAGTAAGACGGACAGGGTCCACGAGCAGTACTTC.

This chain joins TRBV27 and TRBJ1-5; 10 nucleotides match TRBD1. The germline V gene encodes CDR1 MNHEY and CDR2 SMNVEV (reference sequence). The CDR3 is made up of 14 amino acids. The ends lost 5 bases at V and 6 bases at J; junction bases unmatched: 4. In DNA form, the CDR3 reads TGTGCCAGCAGTGGACAGGGGGGACTTCAGCCCCAGCATTTT. It yields the protein CASSGQGGLQPQHF.

The chain carries TRBV10-1 and TRBJ2-1; 7 bases agree with TRBD2. The V gene's germline CDR1 is WNHNN and CDR2 SYGVQD (reference sequence). This CDR3 spans 14 amino acids. After removal of 2 bases from V and 7 bases from J, the junction contained 5 bases not matched to a gene. The CDR3 DNA follows: TGCGCCAGCAGTGAGGGGTACGGGAGGAATGAGCAGTTCTTC. Encoded protein: CASSEGYGRNEQFF.

This chain links TRBV6-5 with TRBJ2-2; no clear D. The CDR3 length is 14 residues. The germline gives CDR1 MNHEY, CDR2 SVGAGI. V dropped 4 bases and J dropped 3 bases, with 9 bases sitting between them. The CDR3, as DNA: TGTGCCAGCAGTTCCTTCGGGCACACCGGGGAGCTGTTTTTT. Its translation is CASSSFGHTGELFF.

In the case of this clone: The junction does not match germline at one end; this may be a read error. The chain recombines TRBV18 with TRBJ2-3, with D tentatively TRBD2 (5 bases). In germline, CDR1 is KGHSH, CDR2 LQKENI. CDR3 length: 13 amino acids. Here the CDR3 DNA reads TGTGCCAGCTCAGAGGTAGCGAAAGATACGCAGTGTTTT. It is translated as CASSEVAKDTQCF.

This rearrangement joins TRBV4-1 to TRBJ2-1; unclear D gene. The V and J ends lost 4 bases and 3 bases respectively, with 13 bases between them. The CDR3 loop spans 15 amino acids. Germline V lookup: CDR1 MGHRA, CDR2 YSYEKL. CDR3 region: CASSLWAANYNEQFF. The CDR3 nucleotides read TGCGCCAGCAGCCTCTGGGCGGCCAACTACAATGAGCAGTTCTTC.

The chain joins TRBV7-2 to TRBJ2-7, with 8 positions matching TRBD1. V lost 4 bases, J lost 2 bases, and 4 bases stayed unmatched. This CDR3 contains 14 residues. Germline V lookup: CDR1 SGHTA, CDR2 FQGNSA. The DNA of the CDR3 is TGTGCCAGCAGCTCTGACAGGGGAGCCTACGAGCAGTACTTC. Protein product: CASSSDRGAYEQYF.

This CDR3 is CASSQETKTYMNTEAFF. The CDR3 DNA reads TGTGCCAGCAGCCAAGAAACGAAGACCTACATGAACACTGAAGCTTTCTTT. The rearrangement links TRBV14 to TRBJ1-1, with D uncertain. There are 17 residues in the CDR3. CDR1 SGHDN and CDR2 FVKESK come from the germline V gene. The V end lost 0 bases, the J end lost 0 bases, and 14 bases lay between the germline ends.

The chain joins TRBV28 to TRBJ1-1; D uncertain. Germline V gives CDR1 MDHEN, CDR2 SYDVKM. V was trimmed by 6 bases and J by 5 bases, leaving 10 bases between them. CDR3 length equals 12 residues. CDR3 DNA sequence: TGTGCCAGCAGCCGCGTTTTTACTGAAGCTTTCTTT. Encoded protein: CASSRVFTEAFF.

This clone appeared a single time. The rearrangement joins TRBV6-1 to TRBJ1-6, with TRBD1 as a possible D gene (6 bases). The CDR3 length is 14 residues. Germline V lookup: CDR1 MNHNS, CDR2 SASEGT. Trimming took 4 bases from V and 8 from J, leaving 12 bases between them. CDR3 coding DNA: TGTGCCAGCAGTGGTGGGGGGGCGTATTCACCCCTCCACTTT. As protein: CASSGGGAYSPLHF.

The CDR3 here is CASSLARTSGEDIQYF. DNA of the CDR3: TGTGCCAGCAGCTTGGCCAGGACTAGCGGGGAGGATATTCAGTACTTC. J is TRBJ2-4 and V is TRBV5-4; TRBD2 agrees at 12 bases. Germline-derived CDR1 and CDR2 are SGHNT and YYREEE (reference sequence). The CDR3 length is 16 residues. V was clipped by 0 bases and J by 10 bases; unmatched bases: 8. Variable domain in full (rest from reference TRBV5-4 and TRBJ2-4): ETGVTQSPTHLIKTRGQQVTLRCSSQSGHNTVSWYQQALGQGPQFIFQYYREEENGRGNFPPRFSGLQFPNYSSELNVNALELDDSALYLCASSLARTSGEDIQYFGAGTRLSVL.

This chain links TRBV18 with TRBJ2-5, with D unclear. V was shortened by 4 bases and J by 5 bases, with 11 bases between the two germline ends. The CDR3 extends over 13 amino acids. Germline assignment: CDR1 KGHSH and CDR2 LQKENI. The CDR3 DNA follows: TGTGCCAGCTCACAAGGGATTATGGAGACCCAGTACTTC. Translated: CASSQGIMETQYF.

This rearrangement joins TRBV10-2 to TRBJ2-1, with 12 bases identical to TRBD2. Unmatched junction bases numbered 2, after V lost 1 base and J lost 10 bases. The CDR3 runs 14 residues. Germline V CDR1 and CDR2: WSHSY, SAAADI. This CDR3 reads CASSEWGTSGEQFF. CDR3 in DNA: TGCGCCAGCAGTGAGTGGGGGACTAGCGGGGAGCAGTTCTTC.

The V gene is TRBV6-1, the J gene TRBJ2-1, with 11 bases that match TRBD2. Germline-derived CDR1 and CDR2 are MNHNS and SASEGT. The junction had 13 bases not matched to a gene; V was cut back by 0 bases and J by 9 bases. The CDR3 spans 18 residues. The CDR3 coding sequence is TGTGCCAGCAGTGAAGCGCATGGGACTAGCGGTAGCGGGGGTGAGCAGTTCTTC. Its protein product is CASSEAHGTSGSGGEQFF.

J is TRBJ2-5 and V is TRBV30; possible D gene TRBD1, 6 bases. V was shortened by 1 base and J by 1 base, with 10 bases between the two germline ends. The CDR3 sequence is 14 residues long. CDR1 GTSNPN and CDR2 SVGIG come from the germline V gene (reference sequence). CDR3 amino acids: CAWSGTGPQETQYF. In nucleotides, the CDR3 is TGTGCCTGGAGTGGAACAGGGCCCCAAGAGACCCAGTACTTC.

This CDR3 reads CASSLVEGLSTDTQYF. DNA of the CDR3: TGTGCCAGCAGCTTAGTGGAGGGCCTGAGCACAGATACGCAGTATTTT. This rearrangement joins TRBV11-2 to TRBJ2-3; a possible D gene is TRBD2 (6 bases). Germline CDR1 and CDR2: SGHAT and FQNNGV. The CDR3 runs to 16 residues. Trimming stripped 1 base from V and 0 bases from J, with 11 bases between.

The rearrangement uses TRBV9 and TRBJ2-5; 13 bases line up with TRBD2. Germline CDR1 and CDR2: SGDLS and YYNGEE. CDR3 size: 18 residues. V was clipped by 5 bases and J by 0 bases; unmatched bases: 10. CDR3 coding DNA: TGTGCCAGCAGTCCTCAAGGGACTAGCGGGGTATACCAAGAGACCCAGTACTTC. Residues: CASSPQGTSGVYQETQYF.

The V gene is TRBV7-2, the J gene TRBJ1-1; D call uncertain. The CDR3 totals 14 residues. Between the trimmed V and J ends, which lost 1 base and 2 bases, there was a span of 8 bases. Germline V lookup: CDR1 SGHTA, CDR2 FQGNSA. CDR3 sequence (DNA): TGTGCCAGCAGCTTAGGGGGATTTAACACTGAAGCTTTCTTT. It encodes CASSLGGFNTEAFF.

The V and J genes are TRBV9 and TRBJ2-5; no firm D call. V was cut by 0 bases and J by 5 bases, with 17 bases left in between. From germline, CDR1 is SGDLS and CDR2 YYNGEE. The CDR3 totals 16 residues. The CDR3 sequence: CASSVASGRFLETQYF. As DNA, the CDR3 is TGTGCCAGCAGCGTAGCCAGTGGGCGGTTTTTGGAGACCCAGTACTTC.